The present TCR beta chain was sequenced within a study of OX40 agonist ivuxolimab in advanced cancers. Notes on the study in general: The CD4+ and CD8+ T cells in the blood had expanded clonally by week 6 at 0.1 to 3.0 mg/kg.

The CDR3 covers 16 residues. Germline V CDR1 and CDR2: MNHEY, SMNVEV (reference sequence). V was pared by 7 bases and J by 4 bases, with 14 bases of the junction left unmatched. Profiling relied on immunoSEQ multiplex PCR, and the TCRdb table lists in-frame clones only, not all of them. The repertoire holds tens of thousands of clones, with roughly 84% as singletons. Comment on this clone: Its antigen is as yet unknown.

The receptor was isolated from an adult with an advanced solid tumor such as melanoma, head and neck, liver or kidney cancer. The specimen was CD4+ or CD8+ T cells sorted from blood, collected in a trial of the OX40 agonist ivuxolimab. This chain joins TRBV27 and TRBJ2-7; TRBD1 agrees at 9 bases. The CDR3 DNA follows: TGTGCCAGCAAGTTCTTTTTACAGGGGGCGCGGTACGAGCAGTACTTC. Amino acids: CASKFFLQGARYEQYF.